The 9 T cell receptor beta chains below come from one sample, sequenced in a study of response to subunit inactivated influenza vaccine. MiXCR was run by TCRdb on the RT-PCR reads, yielding one entry per CDR3 protein. The sample lists roughly 540,000 distinct CDR3 sequences; approximately 20% were seen once. These data were also filed under a second study, of T cells expressing NK-cell markers. As that study records: TCR beta libraries carry UMIs added by 5'RACE template switching.

Sequencing was performed on CD4+ T cells sorted from PBMCs, taken 11 to 12 days after vaccination. The receptors come from a man aged 45-60 years who received an inactivated influenza vaccine.

The sample holds many counts of this clonotype. The rearrangement uses TRBV6-2 or TRBV6-3 and TRBJ1-2; D call uncertain. The CDR3 has 13 amino acids. The V gene's germline CDR1 is MNHEY and CDR2 SVGEGT. Deletions cut 5 bases from V and 2 bases from J, with 9 bases between. As DNA, the CDR3 is TGTGCCAGCAGTCGAGACGGCAACTATGGCTACACCTTC. The encoded protein is CASSRDGNYGYTF.

The chain combines TRBV12-3 or TRBV12-4 with TRBJ2-6, with D hard to call. This CDR3 is 14 amino acids long. V gave up 5 bases and J gave up 2 bases, with 7 bases separating them. CDR3 region: CASSEWTGANVLTF. CDR3 coding DNA: TGTGCCAGCAGTGAGTGGACTGGGGCCAACGTCCTGACTTTC.

The J gene is TRBJ2-5, the V gene TRBV19; D perhaps matches TRBD2 (6 bases). This CDR3 region has 14 residues. V lost 7 bases to trimming and J lost 7 bases, with 19 bases between them. Germline CDR1 and CDR2: LNHDA and SQIVND (reference sequence). The CDR3 DNA sequence: TGTGCCAGTACCGCAGCGGGCTCTATAAGGACCCAGTACTTC. Its translation: CASTAAGSIRTQYF. The entire variable domain, with the rest obtained from reference TRBV19 and TRBJ2-5, is as follows: DGGITQSPKYLFRKEGQNVTLSCEQNLNHDAMYWYRQDPGQGLRLIYYSQIVNDFQKGDIAEGYSVSREKKESFPLTVTSAQKNPTAFYLCASTAAGSIRTQYFGPGTRLLVL.

This clonotype was picked up a small number of times. CDR3 protein: CASSLDLAQPQHF. The CDR3 region has the DNA TGTGCCAGCAGCTTAGATCTGGCACAGCCCCAGCATTTT. J is TRBJ1-5 and V is TRBV7-2; no reliable D call. The germline V gene has CDR1 SGHTA and CDR2 FQGNSA. The CDR3 length is 13 residues. V was shortened by 1 base and J by 7 bases, with 8 bases between the two germline ends.

This clonotype has only a few counts. The chain combines TRBV18 with TRBJ2-3; D uncertain. Germline CDR1 reads KGHSH; CDR2 reads LQKENI. This CDR3 spans 16 amino acids. Trimming removed 0 bases at V and 0 bases at J, with 10 bases between. CDR3: CASSPPGLSSTDTQYF. The CDR3 nucleotides are TGTGCCAGCTCACCACCAGGGCTTTCTAGCACAGATACGCAGTATTTT.

The rearrangement links TRBV20-1 to TRBJ1-1, with a tentative D call TRBD1 (5 bases). Trimming stripped 1 base from V and 0 bases from J, with 9 bases between. In germline, CDR1 is DFQATT, CDR2 SNEGSKA (reference sequence). The CDR3 covers 14 residues. CDR3 in DNA: TGCAGTGCTAGAGGGGGGTCTCTGAACACTGAAGCTTTCTTT. This translates into CSARGGSLNTEAFF.

This clonotype was detected only a few times. This sequence joins TRBV7-2 and TRBJ2-5; D is unresolved. Trimming took off 5 bases at V and 4 bases at J, with 14 bases between the two ends. The CDR3 has 14 amino acids. CDR1 SGHTA and CDR2 FQGNSA come from the germline V gene. The CDR3 reads CASSPPSRRETQYF. CDR3 bases: TGTGCCAGCAGCCCACCCAGCAGGCGAGAGACCCAGTACTTC.

This chain links TRBV11-2 with TRBJ2-5; weak D call: TRBD2 (5 bases). CDR1 SGHAT and CDR2 FQNNGV come from the germline V gene. V gave up 0 bases and J gave up 5 bases, with 13 bases separating them. The CDR3 is 15 amino acids. The CDR3 nucleotides read TGTGCCAGCAGCTTAGATCCTGGGCGGGTGGAGACCCAGTACTTC. Encoded protein: CASSLDPGRVETQYF.

Comments on this clonotype: This may be a read error: a much more frequent sequence differs by one nucleotide. This chain connects TRBV20-1 to TRBJ1-2; 8 bases match TRBD1. Germline values: CDR1 DFQATT, CDR2 SNEGSKA (reference sequence). The CDR3 is 13 residues long. The CDR3 region is CSAGQGVGYGYSF. The CDR3 bases are TGCAGTGCAGGACAGGGAGTTGGCTATGGCTACTCCTTC.